This record concerns one T cell receptor (beta chain) sequence. The germline CDR1 and CDR2 sequences are WNHNN and SYGVQD (reference sequence). The CDR3 is made up of 12 amino acids. The germline V and J ends were trimmed by 8 bases and 2 bases, with 9 bases remaining between them. Measured with immunoSEQ multiplex PCR; TCRdb has only the in-frame clones, and not every one. The sample consists of 300,000 to 350,000 clones, about 90% of them appearing once. The data belong to a study of blood T cell repertoires in COVID-19. Study-level information: From T cells, B-cell-depleted T cells, or PBMCs came the material, which was cDNA or gDNA.

The source is a man aged 30-40 years who had recovered from COVID-19. V and J are TRBV10-1 and TRBJ1-2, with a tentative D call TRBD1 (5 bases). The sequenced sample consisted of PBMCs or T cells enriched from blood (not recorded which). CDR3 residues: CASSDRNYGYTF. The CDR3 nucleotides read TGCGCCAGCTCAGACAGAAACTATGGCTACACCTTC.